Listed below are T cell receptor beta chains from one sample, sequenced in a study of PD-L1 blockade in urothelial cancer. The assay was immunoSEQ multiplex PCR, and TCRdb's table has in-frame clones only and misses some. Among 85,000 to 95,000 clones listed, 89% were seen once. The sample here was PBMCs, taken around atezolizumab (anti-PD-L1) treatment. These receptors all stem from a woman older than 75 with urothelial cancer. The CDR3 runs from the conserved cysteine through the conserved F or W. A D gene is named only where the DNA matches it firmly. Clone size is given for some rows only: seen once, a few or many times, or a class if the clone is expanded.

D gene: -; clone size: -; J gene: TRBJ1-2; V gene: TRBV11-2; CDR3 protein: CASSASKEGLNYGYTF; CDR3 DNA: TGTGCCAGCAGCGCGTCCAAGGAGGGACTGAACTATGGCTACACCTTC
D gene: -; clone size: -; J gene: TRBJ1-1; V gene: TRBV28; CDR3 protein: CASSLYFRGMNTEAFF; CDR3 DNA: TGTGCCAGCAGCCTTTATTTCCGGGGGATGAACACTGAAGCTTTCTTT
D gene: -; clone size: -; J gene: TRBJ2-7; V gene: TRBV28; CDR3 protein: CASSLWGSLNLVYEQYF; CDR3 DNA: TGTGCCAGCAGTTTATGGGGCAGCCTCAACTTAGTCTACGAGCAGTACTTC
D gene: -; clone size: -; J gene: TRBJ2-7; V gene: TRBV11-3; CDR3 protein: CASSLDGNSYEQYF; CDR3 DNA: TGTGCCAGCAGCTTAGACGGGAACTCCTACGAGCAGTACTTC
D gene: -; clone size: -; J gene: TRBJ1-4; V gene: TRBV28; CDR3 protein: CASRSTGEKLFF; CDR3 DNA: TGTGCCAGCAGATCAACAGGTGAAAAACTGTTTTTT
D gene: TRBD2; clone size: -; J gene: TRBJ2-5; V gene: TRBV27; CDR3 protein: CASSQTSGRSETQYF; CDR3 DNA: TGTGCCAGCAGCCAGACTAGCGGGAGGTCAGAGACCCAGTACTTC
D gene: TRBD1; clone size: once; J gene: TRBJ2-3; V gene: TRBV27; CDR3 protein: CASRSGYGTDTNVIGTDTQYF; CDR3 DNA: TGTGCCAGCAGGAGTGGGTATGGGACAGACACCAACGTTATCGGCACAGATACGCAGTATTTT
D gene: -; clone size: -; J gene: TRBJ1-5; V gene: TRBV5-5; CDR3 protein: CASSLREQNQPQHF; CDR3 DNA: TGTGCCAGCAGCTTGAGGGAGCAGAATCAGCCCCAGCATTTT
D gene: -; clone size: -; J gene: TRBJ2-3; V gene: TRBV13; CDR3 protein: CASSSASVAGTQYF; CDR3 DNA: TGTGCCAGCAGCTCGGCTAGCGTGGCAGGTACGCAGTATTTT
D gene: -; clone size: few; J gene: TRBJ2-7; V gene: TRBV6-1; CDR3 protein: CATFLGPRGEQYF; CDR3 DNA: TGTGCAACCTTCCTAGGACCCCGGGGGGAGCAGTACTTC
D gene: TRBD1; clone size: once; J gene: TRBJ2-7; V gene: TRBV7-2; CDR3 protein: CASSVLRDRTYEQYF; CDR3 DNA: TGTGCCAGCAGCGTACTCCGGGACAGGACCTACGAGCAGTACTTC
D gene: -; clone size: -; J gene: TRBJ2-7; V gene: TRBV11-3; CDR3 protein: CASSPQGQSSYEQYF; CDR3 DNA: TGTGCCAGCAGCCCACAAGGACAGAGCTCCTACGAGCAGTACTTC
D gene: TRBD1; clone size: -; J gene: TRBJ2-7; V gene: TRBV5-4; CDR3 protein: CASSSRQGTGAYEQYF; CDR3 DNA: TGTGCCAGCAGTAGCAGACAGGGGACGGGTGCATACGAGCAGTACTTC
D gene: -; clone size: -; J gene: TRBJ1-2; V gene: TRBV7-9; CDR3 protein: CASSLVSDRPYGYTF; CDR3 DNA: TGTGCCAGCAGCTTAGTAAGCGACAGGCCTTATGGCTACACCTTC
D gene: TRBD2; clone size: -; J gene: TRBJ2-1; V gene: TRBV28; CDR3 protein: CASNLNTGTSGYNEQFF; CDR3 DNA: TGTGCCAGCAACCTTAACACCGGGACTAGCGGATACAATGAGCAGTTCTTC
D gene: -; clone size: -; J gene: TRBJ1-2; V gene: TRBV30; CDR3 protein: CAWGTRDGYTF; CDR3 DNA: TGTGCCTGGGGTACCAGGGATGGTTACACCTTC
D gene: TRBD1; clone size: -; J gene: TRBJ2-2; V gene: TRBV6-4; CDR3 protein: CASRRDSFTGELFF; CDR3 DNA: TGTGCCAGCAGGAGGGACAGTTTCACCGGGGAGCTGTTTTTT
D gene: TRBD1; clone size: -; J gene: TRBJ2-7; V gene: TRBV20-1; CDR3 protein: CSARVMGTEYF; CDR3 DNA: TGCAGTGCTAGGGTAATGGGGACAGAGTACTTC
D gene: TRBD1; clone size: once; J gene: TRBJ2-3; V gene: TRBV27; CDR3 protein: CASSPKRGQVTDTQYF; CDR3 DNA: TGTGCCAGCAGCCCTAAAAGAGGACAGGTCACAGATACGCAGTATTTT
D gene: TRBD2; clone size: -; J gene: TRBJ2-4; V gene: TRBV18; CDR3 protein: CASSPPGLEGYIQYF; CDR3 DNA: TGTGCCAGCTCACCCCCCGGACTAGAAGGTTACATTCAGTACTTC
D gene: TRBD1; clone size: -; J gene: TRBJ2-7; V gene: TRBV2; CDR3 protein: CASTRTGDGEQYF; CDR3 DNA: TGTGCCAGCACCAGGACAGGGGACGGCGAGCAGTACTTC
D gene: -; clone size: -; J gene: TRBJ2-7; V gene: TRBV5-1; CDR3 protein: CASSYWEENYEQYF; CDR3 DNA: TGCGCCAGCAGCTATTGGGAGGAGAACTACGAGCAGTACTTC
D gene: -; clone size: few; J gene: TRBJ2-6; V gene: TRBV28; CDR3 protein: CASSFQGSGANVLTF; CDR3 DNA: TGTGCCAGCAGTTTTCAGGGGTCCGGGGCCAACGTCCTGACTTTC
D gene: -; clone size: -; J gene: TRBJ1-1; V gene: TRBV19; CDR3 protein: CASCSAGGSNTEAFF; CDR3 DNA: TGTGCGTCTTGTTCGGCAGGTGGTTCGAACACTGAAGCTTTCTTT
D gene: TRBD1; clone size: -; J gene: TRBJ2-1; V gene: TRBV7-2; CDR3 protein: CASSLAQGNNEQFF; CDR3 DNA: TGTGCCAGCAGCTTAGCACAGGGGAACAATGAGCAGTTCTTC
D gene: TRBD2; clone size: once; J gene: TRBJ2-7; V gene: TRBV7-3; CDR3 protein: CASSPGLGSYEQYF; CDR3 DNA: TGTGCCAGCAGCCCGGGACTAGGTTCCTACGAGCAGTACTTC
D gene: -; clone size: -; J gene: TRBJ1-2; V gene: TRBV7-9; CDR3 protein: CASSLDAANGYTF; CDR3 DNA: TGTGCCAGCAGCTTAGACGCGGCAAATGGCTACACCTTC
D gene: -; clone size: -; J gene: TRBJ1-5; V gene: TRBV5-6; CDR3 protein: CASSLGTDKNQPQHF; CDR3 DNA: TGTGCCAGCAGCTTGGGGACAGACAAAAATCAGCCCCAGCATTTT
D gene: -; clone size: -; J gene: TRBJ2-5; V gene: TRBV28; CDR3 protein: CASSLTAQETQYF; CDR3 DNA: TGTGCCAGCAGCCTGACAGCACAAGAGACCCAGTACTTC
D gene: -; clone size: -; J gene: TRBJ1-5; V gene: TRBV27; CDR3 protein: CASSALQGNQPQHF; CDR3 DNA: TGTGCCAGCAGTGCCCTACAGGGCAATCAGCCCCAGCATTTT
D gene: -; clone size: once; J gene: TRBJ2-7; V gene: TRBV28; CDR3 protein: CASSFAGTASYEQYF; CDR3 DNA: TGTGCCAGCAGTTTTGCCGGGACTGCTTCCTACGAGCAGTACTTC
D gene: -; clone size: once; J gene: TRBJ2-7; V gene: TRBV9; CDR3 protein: CASSVKWQGTYEQYF; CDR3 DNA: TGTGCCAGCAGCGTAAAGTGGCAGGGGACCTACGAGCAGTACTTC
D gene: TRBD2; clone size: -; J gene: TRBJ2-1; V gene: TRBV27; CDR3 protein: CASNLAGRAYNEQFF; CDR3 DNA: TGTGCCAGCAACCTAGCGGGAAGGGCCTACAATGAGCAGTTCTTC
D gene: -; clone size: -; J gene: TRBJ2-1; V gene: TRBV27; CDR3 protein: CASSLWGSGTSYNEQFF; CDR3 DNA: TGTGCCAGCAGTTTATGGGGTAGCGGCACCTCCTACAATGAGCAGTTCTTC
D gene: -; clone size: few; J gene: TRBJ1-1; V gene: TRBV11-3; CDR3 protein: CASSSGGGAGNTEAFF; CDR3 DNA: TGTGCCAGCAGCTCCGGTGGCGGGGCGGGGAACACTGAAGCTTTCTTT
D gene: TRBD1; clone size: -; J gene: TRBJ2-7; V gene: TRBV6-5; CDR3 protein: CASSPTGVYSEQYF; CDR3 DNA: TGTGCCAGCAGTCCGACAGGGGTCTATAGCGAGCAGTACTTC
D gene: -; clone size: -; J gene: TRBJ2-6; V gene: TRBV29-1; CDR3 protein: CSVPAGSGANVLTF; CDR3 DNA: TGCAGCGTGCCGGCGGGCTCTGGGGCCAACGTCCTGACTTTC